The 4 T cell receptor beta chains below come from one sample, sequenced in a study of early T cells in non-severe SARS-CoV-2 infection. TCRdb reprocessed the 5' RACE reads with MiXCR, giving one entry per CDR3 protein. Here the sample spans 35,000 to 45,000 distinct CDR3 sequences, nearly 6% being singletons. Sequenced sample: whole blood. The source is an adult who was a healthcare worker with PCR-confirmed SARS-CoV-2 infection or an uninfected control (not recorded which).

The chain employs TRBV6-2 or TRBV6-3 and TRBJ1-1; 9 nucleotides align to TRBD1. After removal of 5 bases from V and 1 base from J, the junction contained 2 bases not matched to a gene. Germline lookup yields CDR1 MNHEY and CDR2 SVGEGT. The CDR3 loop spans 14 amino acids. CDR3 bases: TGTGCCAGCAGTCCGGGACAGGGGAACACTGAAGCTTTCTTT. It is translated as CASSPGQGNTEAFF.

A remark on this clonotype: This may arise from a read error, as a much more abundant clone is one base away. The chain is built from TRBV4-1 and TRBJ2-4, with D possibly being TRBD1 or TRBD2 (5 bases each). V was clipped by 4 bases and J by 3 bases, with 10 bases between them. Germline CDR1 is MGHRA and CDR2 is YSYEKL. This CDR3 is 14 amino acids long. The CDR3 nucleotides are TGCGCCAGCAGCCCTGGGGGTGACAAAAACATTCAGTACTTC. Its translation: CASSPGGDKNIQYF.

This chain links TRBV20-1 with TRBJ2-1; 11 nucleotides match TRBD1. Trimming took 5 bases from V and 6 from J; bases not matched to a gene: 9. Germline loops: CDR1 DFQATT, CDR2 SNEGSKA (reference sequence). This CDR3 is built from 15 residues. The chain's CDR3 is CSAQKTGTGGNEQFF. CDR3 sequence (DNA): TGCAGTGCTCAGAAAACCGGGACAGGGGGCAATGAGCAGTTCTTC.

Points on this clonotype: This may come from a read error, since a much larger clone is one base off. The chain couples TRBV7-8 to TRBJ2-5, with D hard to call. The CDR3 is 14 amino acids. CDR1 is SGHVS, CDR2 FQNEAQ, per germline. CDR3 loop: CVSSEGWSGETQYF. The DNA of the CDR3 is TGTGTCAGCAGCGAAGGGTGGTCGGGAGAGACCCAGTACTTC.